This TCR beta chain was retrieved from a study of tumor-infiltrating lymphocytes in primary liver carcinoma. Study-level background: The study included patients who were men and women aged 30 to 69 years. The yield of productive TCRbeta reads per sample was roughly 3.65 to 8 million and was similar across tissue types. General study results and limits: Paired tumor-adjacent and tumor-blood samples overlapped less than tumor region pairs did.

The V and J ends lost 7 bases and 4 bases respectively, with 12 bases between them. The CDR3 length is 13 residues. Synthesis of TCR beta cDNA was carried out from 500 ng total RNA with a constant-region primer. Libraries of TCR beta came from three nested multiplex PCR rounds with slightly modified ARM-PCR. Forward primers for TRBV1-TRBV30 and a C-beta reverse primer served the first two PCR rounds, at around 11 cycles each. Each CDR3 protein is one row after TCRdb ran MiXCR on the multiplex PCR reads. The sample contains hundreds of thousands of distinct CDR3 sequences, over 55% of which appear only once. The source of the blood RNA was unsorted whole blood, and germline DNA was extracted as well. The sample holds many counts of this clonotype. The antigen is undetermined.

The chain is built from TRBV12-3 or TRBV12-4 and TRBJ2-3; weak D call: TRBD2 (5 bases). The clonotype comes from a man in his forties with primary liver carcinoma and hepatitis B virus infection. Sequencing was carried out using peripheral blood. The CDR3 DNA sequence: TGTGCCAGCAACCTGGGAGAGGCAGATACGCAGTATTTT. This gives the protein CASNLGEADTQYF.